A selection of T cell receptor beta chains follows, all from one sample in a study of blood T cell repertoires in COVID-19. Clones were read by immunoSEQ multiplex PCR, and TCRdb kept only the in-frame ones, dropping some. The sample lists about 220,000 clones, almost 85% occurring once. Sequencing used peripheral blood. The receptors come from a woman in her sixties or seventies with COVID-19, enrolled during active disease. CDR3s leave out the opening cysteine and the closing phenylalanine or tryptophan.

TRBJ2-1 | TRBV7-2 | ASSLSPDNEQF
TRBJ1-2 | TRBV19 | ASSIDRGGQRGGYT
TRBJ2-7 | TRBV6-5 | ASSQTYEQY
TRBJ1-1 | TRBV15 | ATSREDRNTEAF
TRBJ1-4 | TRBV6-2/TRBV6-3 | ASSYLPGQGEEKLF
TRBJ2-1 | TRBV19 | ASRSRGGGISSGIDEQF
TRBJ2-5 | TRBV12-5 | ASGSPLNDRGREETQY
TRBJ2-2 | TRBV11-3 | ASSLSQGFTGELF
TRBJ2-1 | TRBV6-6 | ASSRPLGLAGHNEQF
TRBJ1-1 | TRBV7-2 | ASSLVRGITEAF
TRBJ1-2 | TRBV10-3 | AISESSLTGSGYGYT
TRBJ1-5 | TRBV4-1 | ASSQGRLGTGRNQPQH
TRBJ1-1 | TRBV28 | ASRKQGEAF
TRBJ1-2 | TRBV6-2/TRBV6-3 | ASSLNYGYT
TRBJ2-1 | TRBV18 | ASSPLADDEQF
TRBJ1-1 | TRBV6-5 | ASSYQDRRAEAF
TRBJ1-5 | TRBV3-1/TRBV3-2 | ASSQQGSNQPQH
TRBJ1-5 | TRBV2 | ASSELLGISNQPQH
TRBJ1-6 | TRBV6-1 | ASSAQRAAGYNSPLH
TRBJ1-4 | TRBV7-2 | ASSEGVAGRGEKLF
TRBJ2-1 | TRBV19 | ATSHTGGFSANEQF
TRBJ1-1 | TRBV7-2 | ASSPTGMDTEAF
TRBJ2-5 | TRBV2 | ASSGPDRGRETQY
TRBJ2-7 | TRBV30 | AWKPGAYEQY
TRBJ2-7 | TRBV6-5 | ASSYGGEQY
TRBJ2-2 | TRBV9 | ASSALAENTGELF
TRBJ1-2 | TRBV7-2 | ASSSDPDPGGYT
TRBJ2-1 | TRBV7-2 | ASSSIAVHYNEQF
TRBJ1-5 | TRBV5-6 | ASSFRVGGSNQPQH